What follows describes a single T cell receptor (beta chain). Profiled with immunoSEQ multiplex PCR; TCRdb holds only in-frame clones, not every one. Among around 180,000 clones, around 80% were seen once, and the ten largest hold roughly 12%. This CDR3 comprises 17 residues. The trim removed 2 bases at V and 4 bases at J, leaving 8 bases unmatched. The data are from a study of blood T cell repertoires in COVID-19. The rearrangement uses TRBV23-1 and TRBJ2-4; 10 nucleotides align to TRBD1. TRBV23-1 is placed among ORFs of uncertain function. Sequenced: peripheral blood. The TCR comes from a woman older than 75 with COVID-19, enrolled during active disease. CDR3 sequence (DNA): TGCGCCAGCAGTCAAGCGGCGGCGGGACAGGGGAAAAACATTCAGTACTTC. This codes for CASSQAAAGQGKNIQYF.